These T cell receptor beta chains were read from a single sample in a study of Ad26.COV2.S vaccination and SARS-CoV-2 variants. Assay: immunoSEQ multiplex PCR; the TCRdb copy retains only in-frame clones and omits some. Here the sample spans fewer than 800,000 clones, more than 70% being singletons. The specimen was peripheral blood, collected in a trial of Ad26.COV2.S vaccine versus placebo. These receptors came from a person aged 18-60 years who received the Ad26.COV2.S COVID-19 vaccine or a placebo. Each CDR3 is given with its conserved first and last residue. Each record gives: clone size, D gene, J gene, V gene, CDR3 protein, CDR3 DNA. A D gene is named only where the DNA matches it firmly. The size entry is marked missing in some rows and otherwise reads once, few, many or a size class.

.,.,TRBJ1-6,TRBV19,CASSRPGLNSPLHF,TGTGCCAGTAGTAGGCCGGGACTGAATTCACCCCTCCACTTT
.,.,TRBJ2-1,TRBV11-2,CASSSHRADEQFF,TGTGCCAGCAGCAGCCACAGGGCCGATGAGCAGTTCTTC
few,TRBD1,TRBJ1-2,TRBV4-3,CASSPDRDDYGYTF,TGCGCCAGCAGCCCCGACAGGGATGACTATGGCTACACCTTC
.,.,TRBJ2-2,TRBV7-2,CASTISGNRVNTGELFF,TGTGCCAGCACCATCTCAGGGAACAGGGTAAACACCGGGGAGCTGTTTTTT
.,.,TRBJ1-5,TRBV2,CASSEATGGGQPQHF,TGTGCCAGCAGTGAAGCGACGGGTGGGGGTCAGCCCCAGCATTTT
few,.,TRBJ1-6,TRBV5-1,CASSSGTMFSPLHF,TGCGCCAGCAGCTCCGGGACGATGTTTTCACCCCTCCACTTT
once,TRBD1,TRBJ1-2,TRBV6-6,CASSYAGQGYNYGYTF,TGTGCCAGCAGTTACGCGGGACAGGGATACAACTATGGCTACACCTTC
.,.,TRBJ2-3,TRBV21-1,CASSKLLAEGSTDTQYF,TGTGCCAGCAGCAAATTACTAGCGGAAGGGAGCACAGATACGCAGTATTTT
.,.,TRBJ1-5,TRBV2,CASSESEFWGNQPQHF,TGTGCCAGCAGTGAATCCGAGTTCTGGGGCAATCAGCCCCAGCATTTT
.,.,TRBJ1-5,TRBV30,CAWGRGPLNQPQHF,TGTGCCTGGGGTAGGGGTCCGCTCAATCAGCCCCAGCATTTT
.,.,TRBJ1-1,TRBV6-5,CASRVLWDQDTEAFF,TGTGCCAGCAGGGTGCTGTGGGATCAGGACACTGAAGCTTTCTTT
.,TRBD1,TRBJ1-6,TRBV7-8,CASSISQGFGFLPLHF,TGTGCCAGCAGCATCTCACAGGGGTTCGGATTTTTACCCCTCCACTTT
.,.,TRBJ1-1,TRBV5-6,CASSREAEAFF,TGTGCCAGCAGCCGGGAGGCTGAAGCTTTCTTT
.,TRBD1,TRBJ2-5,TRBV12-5,CASGPGQGFQETQYF,TGTGCTAGTGGGCCGGGACAGGGCTTCCAAGAGACCCAGTACTTC
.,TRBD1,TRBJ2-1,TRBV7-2,CASSLVGTGSYNEQFF,TGTGCCAGCAGCTTAGTCGGGACAGGGTCCTACAATGAGCAGTTCTTC
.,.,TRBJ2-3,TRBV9,CASRASGTDTQYF,TGTGCCTCGCGAGCGTCGGGCACAGATACGCAGTATTTT
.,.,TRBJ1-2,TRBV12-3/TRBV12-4,CASSLEHLYGYTF,TGTGCCAGCAGTTTGGAACACCTCTATGGCTACACCTTC
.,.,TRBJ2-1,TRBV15,CATSRVGEQFF,TGTGCCACCAGCAGAGTTGGTGAGCAGTTCTTC
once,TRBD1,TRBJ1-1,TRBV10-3,CATRQGAFDTEAFF,TGTGCCACACGACAGGGGGCTTTCGACACTGAAGCTTTCTTT
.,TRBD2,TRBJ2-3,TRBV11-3,CASSTTSGTDTQYF,TGTGCCAGCAGCACCACTAGCGGGACAGATACGCAGTATTTT
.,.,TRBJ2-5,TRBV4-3,CASSQAGAQYF,TGCGCCAGCAGCCAAGCCGGGGCCCAGTACTTC
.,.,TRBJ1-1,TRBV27,CASSFVTNTEAFF,TGTGCCAGCAGTTTTGTCACAAACACTGAAGCTTTCTTT
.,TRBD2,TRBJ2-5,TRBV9,CASSVGLAGAYQETQYF,TGTGCCAGCAGCGTAGGACTAGCGGGGGCCTACCAAGAGACCCAGTACTTC
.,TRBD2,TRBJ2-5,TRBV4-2,CASSQMGGVQETQYF,TGTGCCAGCAGCCAAATGGGGGGGGTCCAAGAGACCCAGTACTTC
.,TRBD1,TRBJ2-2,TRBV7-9,CASSSQGAVGELFF,TGTGCCAGCAGCTCCCAGGGGGCTGTCGGGGAGCTGTTTTTT
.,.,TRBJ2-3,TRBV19,CASSLRDITDTQYF,TGTGCCAGTAGTCTCCGGGACATCACAGATACGCAGTATTTT
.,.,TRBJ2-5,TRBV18,CASSPVGAPQETQYF,TGTGCCAGCTCACCAGTAGGGGCCCCCCAAGAGACCCAGTACTTC
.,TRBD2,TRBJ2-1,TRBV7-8,CASSLAGLAGGYNEQFF,TGTGCCAGCAGCTTAGCGGGACTAGCGGGAGGATACAATGAGCAGTTCTTC
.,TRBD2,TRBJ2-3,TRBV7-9,CASSIRAPGTRAADTQYF,TGTGCCAGCAGCATCAGAGCTCCCGGGACTAGAGCAGCAGATACGCAGTATTTT
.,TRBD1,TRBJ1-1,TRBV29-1,CSVLTGATTEAFF,TGCAGCGTTCTGACAGGGGCGACCACTGAAGCTTTCTTT
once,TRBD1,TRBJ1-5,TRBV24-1,CATSDRGQNQPQHF,TGTGCCACCAGTGACAGGGGGCAGAATCAGCCCCAGCATTTT
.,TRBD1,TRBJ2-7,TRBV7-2,CASSRRDSLGEQYF,TGTGCCAGCAGCCGCCGGGACAGCCTAGGCGAGCAGTACTTC
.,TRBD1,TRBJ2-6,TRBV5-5,CASSFQPGTGNSGANVLTF,TGTGCCAGCAGCTTTCAACCCGGGACAGGGAACTCTGGGGCCAACGTCCTGACTTTC
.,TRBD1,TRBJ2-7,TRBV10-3,CAMGTGVPYEQYF,TGTGCCATGGGGACAGGGGTTCCCTACGAGCAGTACTTC
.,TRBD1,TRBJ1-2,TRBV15,CATSRDIPGQGYGYTF,TGTGCCACCAGCAGAGATATACCGGGACAGGGTTATGGCTACACCTTC
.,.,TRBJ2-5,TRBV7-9,CASNKRGTQYF,TGTGCCAGCAACAAAAGAGGGACCCAGTACTTC
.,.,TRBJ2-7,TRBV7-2,CASSLVLGGTYEQYF,TGTGCCAGCAGCTTAGTCCTAGGGGGAACCTACGAGCAGTACTTC
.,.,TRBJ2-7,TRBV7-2,CASRLGGIAAYEQYF,TGTGCCAGCAGGTTGGGGGGCATCGCGGCCTACGAGCAGTACTTC
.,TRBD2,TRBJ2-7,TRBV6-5,CASSYEGLATYEQYF,TGTGCCAGCAGTTACGAGGGACTAGCGACCTACGAGCAGTACTTC
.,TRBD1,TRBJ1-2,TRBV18,CASSLQGMEGYGYTF,TGTGCCAGCTCGCTACAGGGGATGGAGGGTTATGGCTACACCTTC
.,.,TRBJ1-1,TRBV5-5,CASSLGKTNTEAFF,TGTGCCAGCAGCTTGGGAAAGACGAACACTGAAGCTTTCTTT
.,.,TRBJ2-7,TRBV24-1,CATSGSVPPYEQYF,TGTGCCACCAGCGGGTCAGTCCCCCCCTACGAGCAGTACTTC
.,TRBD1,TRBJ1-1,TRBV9,CASSPGTGTNTEAFF,TGTGCCAGCAGCCCCGGGACAGGGACGAACACTGAAGCTTTCTTT
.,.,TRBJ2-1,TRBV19,CASSFGGAANNEQFF,TGTGCCAGTAGTTTCGGGGGAGCAGCGAACAATGAGCAGTTCTTC
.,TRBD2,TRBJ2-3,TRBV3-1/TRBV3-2,CASSQGLATDTQYF,TGTGCCAGCAGCCAAGGACTAGCAACAGATACGCAGTATTTT
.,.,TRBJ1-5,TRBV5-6,CASSLTGFNQPQHF,TGTGCCAGCAGCTTGACCGGATTCAATCAGCCCCAGCATTTT
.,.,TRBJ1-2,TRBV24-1,CATSDADRNYGYTF,TGTGCCACCAGTGACGCTGACCGAAACTATGGCTACACCTTC
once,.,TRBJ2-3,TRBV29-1,CSAEGQYF,TGCAGCGCCGAGGGGCAGTATTTT
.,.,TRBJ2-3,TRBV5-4,CASSLQGSGTDTQYF,TGTGCCAGCAGCCTTCAGGGATCCGGGACAGATACGCAGTATTTT
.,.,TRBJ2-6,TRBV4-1,CASSQGRVGKDGANVLTF,TGCGCCAGCAGCCAAGGGCGGGTAGGGAAAGATGGGGCCAACGTCCTGACTTTC
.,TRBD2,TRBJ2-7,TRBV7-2,CASSLRGTSGRVGPYEQYF,TGTGCCAGCAGCTTAAGAGGGACTAGCGGGAGGGTGGGCCCCTACGAGCAGTACTTC
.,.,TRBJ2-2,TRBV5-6,CASSLITGNTGELFF,TGTGCCAGCAGTTTAATAACAGGAAACACCGGGGAGCTGTTTTTT
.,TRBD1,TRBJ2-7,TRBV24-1,CASGQGLIYEQYF,TGTGCCTCAGGACAGGGACTTATCTACGAGCAGTACTTC
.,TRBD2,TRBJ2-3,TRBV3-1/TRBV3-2,CASSQAGGHTDTQYF,TGTGCCAGCAGCCAAGCGGGGGGGCACACAGATACGCAGTATTTT
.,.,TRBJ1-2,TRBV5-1,CASSLNPQASYGYTF,TGCGCCAGCAGCTTGAACCCCCAGGCTTCCTATGGCTACACCTTC
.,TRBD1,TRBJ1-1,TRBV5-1,CASSLAPGTGPEAFF,TGCGCCAGCAGCTTGGCCCCCGGGACAGGGCCTGAAGCTTTCTTT
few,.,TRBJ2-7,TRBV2,CASRWDTIYEQYF,TGTGCCAGCAGGTGGGACACTATCTACGAGCAGTACTTC
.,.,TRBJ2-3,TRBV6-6,CASRHSGAMRTDTQYF,TGTGCCAGCAGGCACTCAGGGGCGATGCGGACAGATACGCAGTATTTT